Below, 14 T cell receptor beta chains from the same sample are listed, as sequenced in a study of cytomegalovirus exposure and HLA in healthy donors. Primers for the PCR totalled 60 Vbeta and 13 Jbeta. Only in-frame clones appear in the TCRdb table, and some are missing; sequencing was by immunoSEQ multiplex PCR. Of about 150,000 clones listed, over 60% are singletons. Material for sequencing was PBMCs. These receptor sequences come from a male donor in good health and CMV-seronegative.

This chain uses TRBV19 with TRBJ2-7; maybe TRBD1 (6 bases). The germline V gene has CDR1 LNHDA and CDR2 SQIVND (reference sequence). Trimming took off 4 bases at V and 4 bases at J, with 17 bases between the two ends. The CDR3 covers 15 residues. For the CDR3, the DNA is TGTGCCAGTAGTACCCACCGGGACACTGCTTACGAGCAGTACTTC. It yields the protein CASSTHRDTAYEQYF.

The V call is TRBV30, the J call TRBJ2-6; D may be TRBD1 (5 bases). The CDR3 spans 15 residues. Germline V lookup: CDR1 GTSNPN, CDR2 SVGIG (reference sequence). The V end lost 1 base, the J end lost 1 base, and 8 bases lay between the germline ends. CDR3 sequence (DNA): TGTGCCTGGAGTGAGGGGATATCTGGGGCCAACGTCCTGACTTTC. Its translation: CAWSEGISGANVLTF.

This clone was counted a few times. This chain connects TRBV15 to TRBJ2-2; TRBD2 matches 9 bases. V gave up 2 bases and J gave up 6 bases; unmatched junction bases: 1. There are 14 residues in the CDR3. Germline assignment: CDR1 LNHNV and CDR2 YYDKDF (reference sequence). This CDR3 reads CATSRLAGPGELFF. DNA of the CDR3: TGTGCCACCAGCAGACTAGCGGGACCCGGGGAGCTGTTTTTT.

The chain links TRBV11-2 to TRBJ1-2; a weak D match, TRBD1 (6 bases). This CDR3 has 15 residues. V lost 1 base to trimming and J lost 6 bases, with 15 bases between them. Per the germline V gene, CDR1 is SGHAT and CDR2 is FQNNGV. CDR3 sequence (DNA): TGTGCCAGCAGCTTAGTCCTCACAGGGTACAATGGCTACACCTTC. Amino acid sequence: CASSLVLTGYNGYTF. Full variable domain (rest looked up from reference TRBV11-2 and TRBJ1-2): EAGVAQSPRYKIIEKRQSVAFWCNPISGHATLYWYQQILGQGPKLLIQFQNNGVVDDSQLPKDRFSAERLKGVDSTLKIQPAKLEDSAVYLCASSLVLTGYNGYTFGSGTRLTVV.

The chain couples TRBV5-1 to TRBJ1-1; possibly TRBD1 for D (6 bases). V was pared by 3 bases and J by 0 bases, with 12 bases between. The CDR3 is 15 amino acids. Germline-derived CDR1 and CDR2 are SGHRS and YFSETQ. This chain's CDR3 is CASSYTTGVNTEAFF. The DNA of the CDR3 is TGCGCCAGCAGCTACACGACAGGAGTGAACACTGAAGCTTTCTTT.

This clone was counted only a few times. J is TRBJ2-6 and V is TRBV15; D remains ambiguous. The CDR3 has 16 residues. CDR1 is LNHNV, CDR2 YYDKDF, per germline (reference sequence). Trimming left V 1 base short and J 0 bases short, with 7 bases between. The CDR3 nucleotides are TGTGCCACCAGCAGAGGCGAGAGCTCTGGGGCCAACGTCCTGACTTTC. Translating gives CATSRGESSGANVLTF.

V is TRBV9 and J is TRBJ1-1; D is possibly TRBD1 (5 bases). V dropped 3 bases and J dropped 4 bases, with 13 bases sitting between them. The CDR3 contains 14 residues. Germline lookup yields CDR1 SGDLS and CDR2 YYNGEE. The CDR3 sequence is CASSAPYGGTEAFF. The CDR3 DNA reads TGTGCCAGCAGCGCACCCTACGGGGGCACTGAAGCTTTCTTT.

This chain links TRBV6-5 with TRBJ2-7; 8 bases are a match to TRBD1. The CDR3 has 14 amino acids. V shed 0 bases, J shed 4 bases, and the junction held 2 bases outside the gene matches. Germline-derived CDR1 and CDR2 are MNHEY and SVGAGI. CDR3 bases: TGTGCCAGCAGTTACTCACAGGGGGGATACGAGCAGTACTTC. Its protein product is CASSYSQGGYEQYF.

This chain links TRBV6-4 with TRBJ2-1; TRBD1 matches at 8 bases. The CDR3 has 14 amino acids. V trimming: 3 bases; J trimming: 7 bases; junction bases outside the gene matches: 5. The germline V gene has CDR1 MRHNA and CDR2 SNTAGT. CDR3 residues: CASSETGGENEQFF. The CDR3 DNA reads as TGTGCCAGCAGTGAAACAGGGGGAGAGAATGAGCAGTTCTTC.

This clone is labeled medium-sized. The chain joins TRBV2 to TRBJ1-3, with 7 bases matching TRBD1. Germline CDR1 reads SNHLY; CDR2 reads FYNNEI. The CDR3 totals 15 residues. V gave up 9 bases and J gave up 4 bases; unmatched junction bases: 12. The CDR3 protein is CASEQTGPIGNTIYF. The CDR3 DNA reads TGTGCCAGTGAACAGACAGGGCCCATCGGAAACACCATATATTTT.

The gene calls are TRBV5-1 and TRBJ2-2, with no clear D. Trimming removed 1 base from V and 4 bases from J, with 14 bases in between. Looked up from germline, CDR1 is SGHRS and CDR2 is YFSETQ. This CDR3 is 16 amino acids long. CDR3 sequence (DNA): TGCGCCAGCAGCTTGTCTTCGGTTGCGAGCACCGGGGAGCTGTTTTTT. Its protein is CASSLSSVASTGELFF. Complete variable domain (other parts from reference TRBV5-1 and TRBJ2-2): KAGVTQTPRYLIKTRGQQVTLSCSPISGHRSVSWYQQTPGQGLQFLFEYFSETQRNKGNFPGRFSGRQFSNSRSEMNVSTLELGDSALYLCASSLSSVASTGELFFGEGSRLTVL.

This sequence joins TRBV27 and TRBJ1-3; D perhaps matches TRBD1 (5 bases). Germline lookup yields CDR1 MNHEY and CDR2 SMNVEV (reference sequence). The CDR3 covers 13 residues. Trimming took off 4 bases at V and 4 bases at J, with 8 bases between the two ends. CDR3 nucleotide sequence: TGTGCCAGCAGTTCGACAGTCGGAAACACCATATATTTT. Amino acid sequence: CASSSTVGNTIYF.

The chain uses TRBV19 and TRBJ2-7; tentative D call: TRBD1 (6 bases). Trimming stripped 9 bases from V and 5 bases from J, with 17 bases between. From germline, CDR1 is LNHDA and CDR2 SQIVND (reference sequence). The length of the CDR3 is 13 residues. In DNA, the CDR3 is TGTGCCAGGGGTGACAGGTCCTTCCACGAGCAGTACTTC. It is translated as CARGDRSFHEQYF.

This sequence joins TRBV9 and TRBJ1-1, with 7 nucleotides matching TRBD1. Germline V gene sequence: CDR1 SGDLS, CDR2 YYNGEE. The junction had 5 bases not matched to a gene; V was cut back by 3 bases and J by 3 bases. The CDR3 extends over 14 amino acids. CDR3 loop: CASSGVRGDTEAFF. The CDR3 coding sequence is TGTGCCAGCAGCGGGGTCAGGGGGGACACTGAAGCTTTCTTT. Full variable domain (rest looked up from reference TRBV9 and TRBJ1-1): DSGVTQTPKHLITATGQRVTLRCSPRSGDLSVYWYQQSLDQGLQFLIQYYNGEERAKGNILERFSAQQFPDLHSELNLSSLELGDSALYFCASSGVRGDTEAFFGQGTRLTVV.